The 5 T cell receptor beta chains reported below all come from one sample, sequenced in a study of PD-1 blockade in classical Hodgkin lymphoma. Measured with immunoSEQ multiplex PCR; TCRdb has only the in-frame clones, and not every one. The sample carries some 23,000 clones, about 71% recorded once. Every single patient, without exception, relapsed after autologous stem cell transplantation, and brentuximab vedotin exposure varied. The sequences come from peripheral blood mononuclear cells (PBMCs), collected at baseline. These receptors came from a human donor with classical Hodgkin lymphoma.

This clone was picked up a small number of times. This sequence joins TRBV7-9 and TRBJ1-3; TRBD1 aligns across 7 bases. CDR3 length: 18 amino acids. Germline V gene data show CDR1 as SEHNR and CDR2 as FQNEAQ (reference sequence). V trimming: 3 bases; J trimming: 0 bases; junction bases outside the gene matches: 11. CDR3 bases: TGTGCCAGCAGCTTTCCCTCGGGACAGCGAAGCTCTGGAAACACCATATATTTT. Translated, it gives CASSFPSGQRSSGNTIYF.

This clone has a single count. This rearrangement joins TRBV30 to TRBJ2-2; D unresolved. The CDR3 totals 15 residues. V shed 3 bases and J shed 2 bases, with 13 bases lying between them. The germline V gene encodes CDR1 GTSNPN and CDR2 SVGIG (reference sequence). CDR3 DNA sequence: TGTGCCTGGAGGAGAGCTATACCCAACACCGGGGAGCTGTTTTTT. This translates into CAWRRAIPNTGELFF.

The chain employs TRBV18 and TRBJ2-5, with D hard to call. Per the germline V gene, CDR1 is KGHSH and CDR2 is LQKENI. The CDR3 consists of 13 residues. Deletions cut 2 bases from V and 2 bases from J, with 6 bases between. The CDR3 DNA is TGTGCCAGCTCACCAGGGGTTCAAGAGACCCAGTACTTC. Translating gives CASSPGVQETQYF.

The chain has TRBV5-6 and TRBJ2-2; D is undetermined. V was shortened by 1 base and J by 3 bases, with 10 bases between the two germline ends. Germline CDR1 and CDR2: SGHDT and YYEEEE. CDR3 length equals 15 residues. The CDR3 loop is CASSLYDRYTGELFF. For the CDR3, the DNA is TGTGCCAGCAGCTTGTACGACCGCTACACCGGGGAGCTGTTTTTT.

The chain recombines TRBV7-9 with TRBJ2-1; 9 bases are a match to TRBD2. The germline gives CDR1 SEHNR, CDR2 FQNEAQ (reference sequence). J lost 0 bases, V lost 6 bases, and 9 bases had no gene match. This CDR3 is built from 17 residues. This CDR3 is CASSPTSGRISYNEQFF. The CDR3 DNA follows: TGTGCCAGCAGTCCCACTAGCGGGCGGATCTCCTACAATGAGCAGTTCTTC.